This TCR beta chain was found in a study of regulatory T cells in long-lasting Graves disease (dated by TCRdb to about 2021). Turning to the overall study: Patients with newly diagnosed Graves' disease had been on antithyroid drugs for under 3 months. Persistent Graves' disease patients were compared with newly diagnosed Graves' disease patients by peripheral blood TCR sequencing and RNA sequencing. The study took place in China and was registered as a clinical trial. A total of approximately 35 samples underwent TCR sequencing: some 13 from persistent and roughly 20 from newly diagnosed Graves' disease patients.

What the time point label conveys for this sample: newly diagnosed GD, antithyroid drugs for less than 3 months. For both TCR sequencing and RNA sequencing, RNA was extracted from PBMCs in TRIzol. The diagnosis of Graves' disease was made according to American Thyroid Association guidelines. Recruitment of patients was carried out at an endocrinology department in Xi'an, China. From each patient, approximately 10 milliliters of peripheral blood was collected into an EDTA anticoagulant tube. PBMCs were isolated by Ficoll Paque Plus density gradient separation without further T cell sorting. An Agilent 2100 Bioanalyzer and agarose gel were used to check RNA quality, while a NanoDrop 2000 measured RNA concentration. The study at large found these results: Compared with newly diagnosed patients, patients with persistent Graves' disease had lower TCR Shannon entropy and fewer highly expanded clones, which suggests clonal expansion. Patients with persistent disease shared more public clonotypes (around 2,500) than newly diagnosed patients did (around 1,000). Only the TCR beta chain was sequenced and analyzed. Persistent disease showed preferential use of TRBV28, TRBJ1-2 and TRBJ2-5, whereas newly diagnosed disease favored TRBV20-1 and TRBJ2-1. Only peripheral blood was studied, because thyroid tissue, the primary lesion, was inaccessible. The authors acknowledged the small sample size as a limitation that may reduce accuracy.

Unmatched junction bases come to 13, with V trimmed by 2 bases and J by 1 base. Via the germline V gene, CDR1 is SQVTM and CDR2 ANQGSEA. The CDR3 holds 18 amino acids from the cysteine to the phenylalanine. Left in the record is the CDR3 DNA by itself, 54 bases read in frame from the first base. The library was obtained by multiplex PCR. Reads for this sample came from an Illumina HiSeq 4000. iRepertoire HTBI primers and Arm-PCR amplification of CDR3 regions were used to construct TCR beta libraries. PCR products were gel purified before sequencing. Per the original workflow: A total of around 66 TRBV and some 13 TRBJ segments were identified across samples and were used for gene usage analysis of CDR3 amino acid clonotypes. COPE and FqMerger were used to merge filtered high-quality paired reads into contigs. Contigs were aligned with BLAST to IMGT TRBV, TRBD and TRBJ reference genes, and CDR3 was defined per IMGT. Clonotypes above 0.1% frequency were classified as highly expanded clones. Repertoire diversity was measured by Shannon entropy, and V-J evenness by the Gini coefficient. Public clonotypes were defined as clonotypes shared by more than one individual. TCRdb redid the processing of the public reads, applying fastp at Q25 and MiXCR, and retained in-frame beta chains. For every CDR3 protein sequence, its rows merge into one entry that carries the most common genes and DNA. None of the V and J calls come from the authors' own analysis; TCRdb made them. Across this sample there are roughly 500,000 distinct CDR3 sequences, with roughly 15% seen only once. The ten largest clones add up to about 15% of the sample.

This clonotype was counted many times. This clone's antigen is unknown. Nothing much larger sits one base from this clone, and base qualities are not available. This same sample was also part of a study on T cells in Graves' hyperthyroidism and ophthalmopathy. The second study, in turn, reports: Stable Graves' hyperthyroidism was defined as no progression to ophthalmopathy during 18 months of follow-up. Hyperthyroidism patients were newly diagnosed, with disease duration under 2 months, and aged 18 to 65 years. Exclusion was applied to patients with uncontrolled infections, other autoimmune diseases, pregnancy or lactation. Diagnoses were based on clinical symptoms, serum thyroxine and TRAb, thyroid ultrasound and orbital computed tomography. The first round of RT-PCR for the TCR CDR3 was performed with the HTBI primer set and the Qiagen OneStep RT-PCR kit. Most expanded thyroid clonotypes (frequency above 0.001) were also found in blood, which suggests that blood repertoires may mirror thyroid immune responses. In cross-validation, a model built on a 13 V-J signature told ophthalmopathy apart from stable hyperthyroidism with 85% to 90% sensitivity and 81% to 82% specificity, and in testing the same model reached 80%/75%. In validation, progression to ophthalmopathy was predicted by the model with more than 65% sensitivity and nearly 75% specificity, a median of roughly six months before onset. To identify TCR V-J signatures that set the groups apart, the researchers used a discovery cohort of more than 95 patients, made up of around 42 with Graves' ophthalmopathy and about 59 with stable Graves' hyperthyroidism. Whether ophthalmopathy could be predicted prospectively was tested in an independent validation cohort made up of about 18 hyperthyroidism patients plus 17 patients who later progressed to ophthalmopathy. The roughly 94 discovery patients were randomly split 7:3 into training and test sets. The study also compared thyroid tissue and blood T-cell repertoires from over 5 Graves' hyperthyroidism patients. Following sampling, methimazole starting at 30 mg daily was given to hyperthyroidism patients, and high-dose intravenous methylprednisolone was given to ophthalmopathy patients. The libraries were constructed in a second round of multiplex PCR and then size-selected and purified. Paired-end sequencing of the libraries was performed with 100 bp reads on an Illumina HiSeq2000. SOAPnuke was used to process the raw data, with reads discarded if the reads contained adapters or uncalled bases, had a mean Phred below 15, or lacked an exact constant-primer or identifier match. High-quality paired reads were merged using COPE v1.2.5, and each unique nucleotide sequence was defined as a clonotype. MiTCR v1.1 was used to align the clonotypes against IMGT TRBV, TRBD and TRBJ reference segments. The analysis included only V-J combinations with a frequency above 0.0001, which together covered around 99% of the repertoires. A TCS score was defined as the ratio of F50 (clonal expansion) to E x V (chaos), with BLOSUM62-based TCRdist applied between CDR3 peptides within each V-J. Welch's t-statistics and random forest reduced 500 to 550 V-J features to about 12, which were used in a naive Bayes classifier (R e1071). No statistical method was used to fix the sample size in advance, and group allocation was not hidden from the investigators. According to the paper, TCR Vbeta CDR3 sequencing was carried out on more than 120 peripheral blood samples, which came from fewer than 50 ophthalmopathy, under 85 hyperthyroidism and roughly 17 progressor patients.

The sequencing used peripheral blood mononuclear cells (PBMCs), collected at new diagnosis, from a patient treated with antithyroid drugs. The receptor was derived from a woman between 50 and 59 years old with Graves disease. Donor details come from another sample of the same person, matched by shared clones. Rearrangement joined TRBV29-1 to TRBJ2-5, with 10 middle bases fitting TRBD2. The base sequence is TGCAGCGTTGAATGGGTTGGGCTAGCGGGAGAGGGCCAAGAGACCCAGTACTTC. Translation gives CSVEWVGLAGEGQETQYF.